The 12 T cell receptor beta chains reported below all come from one sample, sequenced in a study of beta chain features in type 1 diabetes. Findings and caveats of the study: In all four CD4+ subsets, TCRB CDR3 length was significantly, moderately reduced in type 1 diabetes.

Isolated RNA was reverse transcribed in full, so expressed TCRB transcripts were sequenced. Using immunoSEQ multiplex PCR, the repertoire was profiled, and TCRdb retains in-frame clones only, with some absent. The sample includes over 650,000 clones, over 12% of them seen just once. No antigen is known for these receptors. Specimen: naive CD4+ T cells from blood. These receptors were obtained from a young man with type 1 diabetes.

V is TRBV28 and J is TRBJ1-1, with D possibly TRBD1 on 6 matching bases. V was trimmed by 6 bases and J by 4 bases, leaving 18 bases between them. This CDR3 has 15 residues. Germline values: CDR1 MDHEN, CDR2 SYDVKM. The DNA for the CDR3 is TGTGCCAGCAGACCGGGACAAAGGACCGTCACTGAAGCTTTCTTT. Its protein is CASRPGQRTVTEAFF.

This chain uses TRBV5-1 with TRBJ2-3, with a weak D call TRBD2 (6 bases). The CDR3 is made up of 13 amino acids. V shed 4 bases and J shed 4 bases, with 10 bases lying between them. CDR1 and CDR2 (germline): SGHRS, YFSETQ. The CDR3 region is CASSTSMADTQYF. CDR3 in DNA: TGCGCCAGCAGCACTAGCATGGCAGATACGCAGTATTTT.

The rearrangement joins TRBV4-3 to TRBJ1-4; the D is unclear. V shed 1 base and J shed 6 bases, with 9 bases lying between them. Per germline, CDR1 LGHNA and CDR2 YSLEER. This CDR3 has 14 residues. CDR3 in DNA: TGCGCCAGCAGCCAAGGAGGGATAGATGAAAAACTGTTTTTT. Translated: CASSQGGIDEKLFF.

The J gene is TRBJ2-3, the V gene TRBV9; TRBD2 agrees at 9 bases. This CDR3 is 15 amino acids long. V was pared by 4 bases and J by 1 base, with 4 bases of the junction left unmatched. Germline V gene sequence: CDR1 SGDLS, CDR2 YYNGEE. The CDR3: CASSLRTSGTDTQYF. The CDR3 DNA reads TGTGCCAGCAGCCTCCGGACTAGCGGCACAGATACGCAGTATTTT.

The genes are TRBV7-2 and TRBJ1-1; weak D call: TRBD1 (6 bases). The ends were cut back, 3 bases at V and 1 base at J, with 9 bases in the middle. The CDR3 contains 14 residues. Germline V gene data show CDR1 as SGHTA and CDR2 as FQGNSA. CDR3 residues: CASSFAGANTEAFF. Here the CDR3 DNA reads TGTGCCAGCAGCTTCGCGGGGGCGAACACTGAAGCTTTCTTT.

This clone was counted a few times. The gene calls are TRBV4-1 and TRBJ2-1; weak D call: TRBD1 (5 bases). Per the germline V gene, CDR1 is MGHRA and CDR2 is YSYEKL. V gave up 4 bases and J gave up 7 bases, with 17 bases separating them. The length of the CDR3 is 15 residues. This CDR3 reads CASSLERARVNEQFF. The CDR3 nucleotides read TGCGCCAGCAGCCTCGAAAGGGCCAGGGTGAATGAGCAGTTCTTC.

The rearrangement joins TRBV7-2 to TRBJ1-1; 7 nucleotides match TRBD1. The J segment lost 4 bases and the V segment lost 5 bases, leaving 7 bases of the junction unmatched. The CDR3 loop spans 14 amino acids. CDR1 and CDR2 from the germline V gene are SGHTA and FQGNSA. The CDR3 DNA sequence: TGTGCCAGCAGCCGAACCCAGGGGGGCACTGAAGCTTTCTTT. This gives the protein CASSRTQGGTEAFF.

This clone was found a few times. The chain combines TRBV7-3 with TRBJ2-1; 8 bases are a match to TRBD2. Germline V CDR1 and CDR2: SGHTA, FQGTGA. The CDR3 loop spans 15 amino acids. J gave up 9 bases and V 1 base, and 8 bases lay outside the gene matches. The CDR3 DNA sequence: TGTGCCAGCAGCTTAATGGGGCTAGCGGGCGGTGAGCAGTTCTTC. Its protein product is CASSLMGLAGGEQFF.

Comments on this clone: Distinct nucleotide sequences in the sample also encode this CDR3. This chain links TRBV10-3 with TRBJ1-2; D is ambiguous. The germline gives CDR1 ENHRY, CDR2 SYGVKD. This CDR3 comprises 11 residues. V was clipped by 3 bases and J by 8 bases, with 7 bases between them. DNA of the CDR3: TGTGCCATCAGTGAAAGGCACGGCTACACCTTC. Translated, it gives CAISERHGYTF.

This clone has more than one count but fewer than ten. The gene calls are TRBV6-1 and TRBJ2-7; TRBD2 might be the D (5 bases). The germline V and J ends were trimmed by 10 bases and 1 base, with 17 bases remaining between them. The CDR3 covers 14 residues. Germline assignment: CDR1 MNHNS and CDR2 SASEGT. The CDR3 coding sequence is TGTGCCACTCTCGGGCGGGCCCATTCCTACGAGCAGTACTTC. This codes for CATLGRAHSYEQYF.

The J gene is TRBJ2-3, the V gene TRBV9; 12 bases line up with TRBD2. This CDR3 region has 18 residues. V was clipped by 0 bases and J by 3 bases; unmatched bases: 8. Germline V gene data show CDR1 as SGDLS and CDR2 as YYNGEE. CDR3 nucleotide sequence: TGTGCCAGCAGCGTAGGCGCTAGCGGGGGGGCCTTGACAGATACGCAGTATTTT. Translation: CASSVGASGGALTDTQYF.

This clone was counted a few times. The chain is built from TRBV30 and TRBJ2-7; no reliable D call. Looked up from germline, CDR1 is GTSNPN and CDR2 is SVGIG (reference sequence). The CDR3 contains 13 residues. V was shortened by 3 bases and J by 2 bases, with 11 bases between the two germline ends. For the CDR3, the DNA is TGTGCCTGGAGCCACAGTTCTGCCTACGAGCAGTACTTC. Translated: CAWSHSSAYEQYF.